This T cell receptor (beta chain) was sequenced during a study of CD8+CD57+ T cells in acquired aplastic anemia (dated by TCRdb to the late 2010s). Turning to the overall study: Extracted DNA from sorted CD4+ and CD8+ cells averaged around 3.2 ug, ranging from roughly 0.2 to 30 ug. A CD8+CD57+ expansion meant a frequency higher than the mean frequency seen in healthy subjects.

This clonotype has ten or more counts. No cognate antigen has been identified for it. No much larger clone is present one base from it, and per-base qualities are unavailable. Genomic DNA served as template for TCR beta VDJ combination and CDR3 sequence profiling. An Illumina HiSeq 2000 was the platform used for TCR repertoire sequencing. The source study handled its data this way. Repertoire assessment relied on Simpson's diversity index, CDR3 size and DJ length profiles, and TRBV/TRBJ rearrangement plots. The most abundant DNA sequence in the deep sequencing data was taken as the immunodominant clone. CDR3 amino acid sequences were screened for sharing across subjects and compared with published repertoires and the VDJdb database. The public sequencing data were trimmed at Q25 with fastp and processed into clonotypes with MiXCR by TCRdb, which kept only in-frame beta chains. Entries that share a CDR3 protein sequence are merged under the most common genes and DNA. TCRdb, not the original authors, processed these V and J calls. This sample has about 200,000 distinct CDR3 sequences in its table, and over 40% of those were observed once. In total, the top ten clones hold about 20% of the sample.

The patients picked for sequencing were ones in whom flow cytometry had shown an expansion of CD8+CD57+ cells. Every patient had severe acquired aplastic anemia, diagnosed using the International Study of Aplastic Anemia and Agranulocytosis and Camitta criteria. No therapy had been received by the patients at the time of blood sampling. TCR repertoires of sorted CD4+ and CD8+ blood T cells from severe aplastic anemia patients and healthy subjects were deep-sequenced in the study. Patients were enrolled in the USA under clinicaltrials.gov protocols 00001620, 01623167, 00001397, 00071045, 00081523 and 00961064. Ficoll-Paque density gradient centrifugation was used to isolate peripheral blood mononuclear cells. Before DNA extraction, CD4+ and CD8+ T cells were sorted by FACS or by magnetic beads. V is shortened by 3 bases, J by 6 bases, and the region joining them spans 3 bases. The CDR3 runs 11 residues from the cysteine to the phenylalanine. Just CDR3 DNA is preserved here, 33 bases in frame from base 1.

The paper's findings and limits, for the study overall: Around 27 CD8+ CDR3 sequences were found in both patients and controls but appeared to be highly expressed in patients and within the immunodominant clones of the patients. Patients and healthy controls showed no significant difference in CD8+ Simpson's diversity (P=0.060).

The sequence came from a human donor with aplastic anemia. The sequence joins TRBV12-3 or TRBV12-4 to TRBJ1-5, with the D gene call left open. The sequenced sample consisted of sorted CD4+, CD8+, or CD8+CD57+ T cells (not recorded which) from PBMCs. The nucleotides read TGTGCCAGCAGTTTTGGTCAGCCCCAGCATTTT. Its protein product is CASSFGQPQHF.